The rows below give T cell receptor beta chains drawn from one sample of a study of blood T cell repertoires in COVID-19. The repertoire was sequenced with immunoSEQ multiplex PCR; TCRdb's copy has only in-frame clones and lacks some. The sample holds a few hundred thousand clones, 85% seen once. The specimen sequenced was peripheral blood. Source of these receptors: a woman between 18 and 29 years old with acute or convalescent COVID-19. Both conserved end residues are part of each CDR3. D genes are given only for firm matches. Size values are once, few and many counts, or a class for expanded clones, and some rows have none.

abundance: .
v_gene: TRBV30
j_gene: TRBJ1-3
d_gene: TRBD1
CDR3aa: CAWNLQGSTGNTIYF
CDR3nt: TGTGCCTGGAACTTACAGGGGTCAACTGGAAACACCATATATTTT

abundance: .
v_gene: TRBV5-1
j_gene: TRBJ2-1
d_gene: .
CDR3aa: CASSSILANEQFF
CDR3nt: TGCGCCAGCAGCTCGATCTTAGCCAATGAGCAGTTCTTC

abundance: .
v_gene: TRBV4-1
j_gene: TRBJ1-2
d_gene: .
CDR3aa: CASSQADSWVFRGYTF
CDR3nt: TGCGCCAGCAGCCAAGCGGACAGTTGGGTTTTTCGTGGCTACACCTTC

abundance: .
v_gene: TRBV3-1/TRBV3-2
j_gene: TRBJ1-3
d_gene: .
CDR3aa: CASSHNGGSGNTIYF
CDR3nt: TGTGCCAGCAGCCACAACGGGGGTTCTGGAAACACCATATATTTT

abundance: .
v_gene: TRBV12-3/TRBV12-4
j_gene: TRBJ1-1
d_gene: .
CDR3aa: CASCYSMNTEAFF
CDR3nt: TGTGCCAGCTGTTACAGCATGAACACTGAAGCTTTCTTT

abundance: .
v_gene: TRBV7-8
j_gene: TRBJ1-2
d_gene: .
CDR3aa: CASSFMGADTNYGYTF
CDR3nt: TGTGCCAGCAGCTTTATGGGAGCCGATACTAACTATGGCTACACCTTC

abundance: few
v_gene: TRBV4-1
j_gene: TRBJ1-2
d_gene: TRBD1
CDR3aa: CASSRGTGPGYTF
CDR3nt: TGCGCCAGCAGCCGGGGGACAGGGCCCGGCTACACCTTC

abundance: .
v_gene: TRBV7-9
j_gene: TRBJ1-2
d_gene: TRBD1
CDR3aa: CASSSPGTGEGYTF
CDR3nt: TGTGCCAGCAGCTCGCCGGGGACAGGGGAAGGCTACACCTTC

abundance: once
v_gene: TRBV7-2
j_gene: TRBJ1-2
d_gene: .
CDR3aa: CASSTRMGYGYTF
CDR3nt: TGTGCCAGCAGCACGCGGATGGGCTATGGCTACACCTTC

abundance: .
v_gene: TRBV7-7
j_gene: TRBJ1-4
d_gene: .
CDR3aa: CASSPPAGPTNEKLFF
CDR3nt: TGTGCCAGCAGCCCCCCGGCAGGCCCCACTAATGAAAAACTGTTTTTT